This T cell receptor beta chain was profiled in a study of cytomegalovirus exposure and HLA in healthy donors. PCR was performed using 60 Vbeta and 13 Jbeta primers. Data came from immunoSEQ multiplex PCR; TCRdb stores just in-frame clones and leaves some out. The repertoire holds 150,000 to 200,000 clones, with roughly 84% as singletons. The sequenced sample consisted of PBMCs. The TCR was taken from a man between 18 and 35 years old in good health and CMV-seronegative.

The CDR3 loop is CASSHSQGAHEQFF. For the CDR3, the DNA is TGCGCCAGCAGCCACTCACAGGGGGCACATGAGCAGTTCTTC. The rearrangement joins TRBV4-3 to TRBJ2-1, with 9 bases matching TRBD1. Germline assignment: CDR1 LGHNA and CDR2 YSLEER. The CDR3 contains 14 residues. V shed 3 bases, J shed 8 bases, and the junction held 5 bases outside the gene matches.